This T cell receptor (beta chain) originates from a study of identical twins. Points from the study as a whole: Excess low generation probability was seen in twin-shared out-of-frame alpha sequences.

Comments on this clonotype: The antigen remains undetermined.

Template switching supplied a universal primer site; unique molecular identifiers were carried on the cDNA. MiXCR was run by TCRdb on the 5' RACE reads, yielding one entry per CDR3 protein. The sample records around 250,000 distinct CDR3 sequences, about 7% being singletons. Germline CDR1 reads SNHLY; CDR2 reads FYNNEI. V was clipped by 4 bases and J by 8 bases; unmatched bases: 13. This CDR3 has 17 amino acids. This same sample was also taken into another study, of yellow fever vaccine responses in identical twins.

Sequencing was performed on memory (CD45RO+) T cells sorted from blood. The chain carries TRBV2 and TRBJ2-1; TRBD2 agrees at 11 bases. The sequence was collected from a young woman in good health. CDR3 sequence (DNA): TGTGCCAGCAGTGCAAGCCGGACTAGCGGGCCTGGGGATGAGCAGTTCTTC. Translated, it gives CASSASRTSGPGDEQFF.